The clone carrying this TCR beta chain turned up a few times. Its antigen is unidentified. The CDR3 is made up of 12 amino acids. V dropped 6 bases and J dropped 7 bases, with 12 bases sitting between them. From germline, CDR1 is MDHEN and CDR2 SYDVKM. The TCRbeta library incorporated unique molecular identifiers. TCRdb re-called the PCR reads with MiXCR, one entry per CDR3 protein. The top ten hold around 30% of the sample, which has about 980,000 distinct CDR3 sequences, about 29% seen once. These data are taken from a study of T-cell reconstitution after alpha-beta-depleted transplantation in children. Notes on the study in general: Surviving recipient T cells and thymic progenitors underlay high day-60 TCRbeta diversity in some patients. After transplant, at about two months, alpha-beta T cells were reportedly derived from several hundred expanded graft clones. Newly made T cells mostly supplied T-cell counts and diversity one year after transplant.

This TCR came from a boy younger than two who had a stem cell transplant for SCID, so the T cells may come from the graft donor. This chain links TRBV28 with TRBJ1-2; D is ambiguous. This specimen was PBMCs, mostly from graft donor cells, taken 360 days after TCRalphabeta/CD19-depleted stem cell transplant. The chain's CDR3 is CASRSRVGGYTF. DNA of the CDR3: TGTGCCAGCAGGTCTCGGGTCGGTGGCTACACCTTC.